This is a list of T cell receptor beta chains from one sample in a study of OX40 agonist ivuxolimab in advanced cancers. TCRdb's copy holds only in-frame clones and misses some; the assay was immunoSEQ multiplex PCR. The data contain approximately 24,000 clones, approximately 89% of them seen just once; the ten biggest clones take up 34%. The sample here was CD4+ or CD8+ T cells sorted from blood, taken in a trial of the OX40 agonist ivuxolimab. The receptors were gathered from an adult with an advanced solid tumor such as melanoma, head and neck, liver or kidney cancer. Each CDR3 is given without its conserved first and last residue. D genes are given only for firm matches.

CDR3aa: ASSLTSGAYEQY
d_gene: TRBD2
j_gene: .
v_gene: TRBV27

CDR3aa: ASSYSEAF
d_gene: .
j_gene: TRBJ1-1
v_gene: TRBV6-9

CDR3aa: ASSQDLAGGSTGELF
d_gene: TRBD2
j_gene: TRBJ2-2
v_gene: TRBV4-3

CDR3aa: ASSQDNKREGYEQY
d_gene: TRBD2
j_gene: TRBJ2-7
v_gene: TRBV4-1

CDR3aa: ASSLHPGQSSYEQY
d_gene: TRBD1
j_gene: TRBJ2-7
v_gene: TRBV28

CDR3aa: ASSEYPDTEAF
d_gene: .
j_gene: TRBJ1-1
v_gene: TRBV9

CDR3aa: SVEDEGADVY
d_gene: TRBD1
j_gene: TRBJ2-4
v_gene: TRBV29-1

CDR3aa: ASSYWGKSPLH
d_gene: .
j_gene: TRBJ1-6
v_gene: TRBV6-5

CDR3aa: ASSLEQPYEQY
d_gene: .
j_gene: TRBJ2-7
v_gene: TRBV5-1

CDR3aa: ASRPTGVDEELF
d_gene: TRBD1
j_gene: TRBJ1-4
v_gene: TRBV27

CDR3aa: ASSSPVGGQETQY
d_gene: .
j_gene: TRBJ2-5
v_gene: TRBV7-9

CDR3aa: ASRSAGSATEAF
d_gene: .
j_gene: TRBJ1-1
v_gene: TRBV7-9

CDR3aa: ASDGVDSYEQY
d_gene: .
j_gene: TRBJ2-7
v_gene: TRBV28

CDR3aa: ASSSDESSYEQY
d_gene: .
j_gene: TRBJ2-7
v_gene: TRBV6-5

CDR3aa: ASTQRGHTTCEQY
d_gene: .
j_gene: TRBJ2-7
v_gene: TRBV21-1

CDR3aa: ASSPGGSYEQY
d_gene: .
j_gene: TRBJ2-7
v_gene: TRBV5-4

CDR3aa: ASRYQETQY
d_gene: .
j_gene: TRBJ2-5
v_gene: TRBV28

CDR3aa: ASSLSSGNYGYT
d_gene: .
j_gene: TRBJ1-2
v_gene: TRBV27

CDR3aa: ASSLTGWETQY
d_gene: .
j_gene: TRBJ2-5
v_gene: TRBV7-9

CDR3aa: SVMGHGTSGRGAYNEQF
d_gene: TRBD2
j_gene: TRBJ2-1
v_gene: TRBV29-1

CDR3aa: ASSQVGGYEQY
d_gene: .
j_gene: TRBJ2-7
v_gene: TRBV4-1

CDR3aa: ASSGNSQETQY
d_gene: .
j_gene: TRBJ2-5
v_gene: TRBV9

CDR3aa: ASSFWGTVNTGELF
d_gene: .
j_gene: TRBJ2-2
v_gene: TRBV9

CDR3aa: ASSYGGGSVYEQY
d_gene: .
j_gene: TRBJ2-7
v_gene: TRBV6-6

CDR3aa: ASSLASGNEKLF
d_gene: .
j_gene: TRBJ1-4
v_gene: TRBV5-8

CDR3aa: ASSFGTGNEQY
d_gene: TRBD1
j_gene: TRBJ2-7
v_gene: TRBV7-9

CDR3aa: ASISPGIGEQY
d_gene: .
j_gene: TRBJ2-7
v_gene: TRBV6-1

CDR3aa: ASSYPPPTDTQY
d_gene: .
j_gene: TRBJ2-3
v_gene: TRBV5-6

CDR3aa: ASSYGGGFRGELF
d_gene: .
j_gene: TRBJ2-2
v_gene: TRBV6-5

CDR3aa: ASSEVWGRQPQH
d_gene: .
j_gene: TRBJ1-5
v_gene: TRBV6-1

CDR3aa: ASSHQTGQDFYEQY
d_gene: .
j_gene: TRBJ2-7
v_gene: TRBV4-1

CDR3aa: ASSYTDWEAKNIQY
d_gene: .
j_gene: TRBJ2-4
v_gene: TRBV5-5

CDR3aa: ASSFDRGRHEQF
d_gene: TRBD1
j_gene: TRBJ2-1
v_gene: TRBV5-5

CDR3aa: ATSRETGWYEQY
d_gene: TRBD1
j_gene: TRBJ2-7
v_gene: TRBV15

CDR3aa: ASSFQGTREAF
d_gene: .
j_gene: TRBJ1-1
v_gene: TRBV5-1

CDR3aa: ASRRGTGGYNEQF
d_gene: .
j_gene: TRBJ2-1
v_gene: TRBV21-1

CDR3aa: ASSLGTVPSTDTQY
d_gene: TRBD1
j_gene: TRBJ2-3
v_gene: TRBV18

CDR3aa: ASSEDSGSPYNEQF
d_gene: .
j_gene: TRBJ2-1
v_gene: TRBV6-1

CDR3aa: ASSQTGDFSYEQY
d_gene: .
j_gene: TRBJ2-7
v_gene: TRBV4-1

CDR3aa: ASSPSGAVDNEQF
d_gene: .
j_gene: TRBJ2-1
v_gene: TRBV7-9

CDR3aa: ASSFNTGGGFYEQY
d_gene: .
j_gene: TRBJ2-7
v_gene: TRBV7-9

CDR3aa: ASSSGAYEQY
d_gene: TRBD2
j_gene: TRBJ2-7
v_gene: TRBV6-6

CDR3aa: ASSLADLGQGPYNEQF
d_gene: TRBD1
j_gene: TRBJ2-1
v_gene: TRBV11-1

CDR3aa: ASSLKGWGNGDTQY
d_gene: .
j_gene: TRBJ2-3
v_gene: TRBV7-8

CDR3aa: ASSLVQGADTGELF
d_gene: TRBD1
j_gene: TRBJ2-2
v_gene: TRBV5-1

CDR3aa: ASSLYSAGYEQY
d_gene: .
j_gene: TRBJ2-7
v_gene: TRBV5-5

CDR3aa: ASSQDGVGGAQETQY
d_gene: .
j_gene: TRBJ2-5
v_gene: TRBV4-2